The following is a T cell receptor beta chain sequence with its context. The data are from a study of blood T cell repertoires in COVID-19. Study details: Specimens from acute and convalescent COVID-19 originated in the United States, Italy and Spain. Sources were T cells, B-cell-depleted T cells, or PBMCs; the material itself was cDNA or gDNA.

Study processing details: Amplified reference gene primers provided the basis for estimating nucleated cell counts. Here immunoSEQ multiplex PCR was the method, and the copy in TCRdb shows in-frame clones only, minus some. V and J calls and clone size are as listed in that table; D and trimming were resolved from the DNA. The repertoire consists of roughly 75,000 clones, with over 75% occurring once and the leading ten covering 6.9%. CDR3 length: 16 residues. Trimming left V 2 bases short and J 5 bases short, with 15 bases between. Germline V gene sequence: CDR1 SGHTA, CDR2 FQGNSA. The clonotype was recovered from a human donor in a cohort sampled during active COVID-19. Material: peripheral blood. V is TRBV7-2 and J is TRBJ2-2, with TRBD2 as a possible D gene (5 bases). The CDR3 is CASSLTITPGTGELFF. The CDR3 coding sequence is TGTGCCAGCAGCTTAACGATAACACCGGGGACCGGGGAGCTGTTTTTT.